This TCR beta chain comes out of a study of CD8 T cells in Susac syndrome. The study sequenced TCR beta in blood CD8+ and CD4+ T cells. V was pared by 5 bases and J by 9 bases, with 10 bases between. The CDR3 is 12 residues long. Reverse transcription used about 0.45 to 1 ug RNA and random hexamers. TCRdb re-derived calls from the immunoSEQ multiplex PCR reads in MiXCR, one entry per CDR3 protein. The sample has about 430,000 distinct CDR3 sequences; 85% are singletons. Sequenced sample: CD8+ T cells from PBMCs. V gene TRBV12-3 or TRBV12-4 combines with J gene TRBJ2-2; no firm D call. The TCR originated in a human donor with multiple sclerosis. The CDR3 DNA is TGTGCCAGCAGTCCCTCGGGCCGGGAGCTGTTTTTT. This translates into CASSPSGRELFF.